The 24 T cell receptor beta chains reported below all come from one sample, sequenced in a study of monozygotic twins with inflammatory bowel disease. TCRdb re-called the 5' RACE reads, yielding one record per CDR3 amino acid sequence without DNA. Its clone listing holds some 400,000 distinct CDR3 sequences. The sample was blood. Source of these receptors: a human donor with ulcerative colitis or Crohn's disease, or a healthy co-twin of an affected twin (not recorded which).

This chain connects TRBV5-4 to TRBJ2-5; TCRdb lists TRBD2, though no DNA is available to test this call. The CDR3 is 17 residues long. Looked up from germline, CDR1 is SGHNT and CDR2 is YYREEE (reference sequence). CDR3 region: CASTPGGTSGFQETQYF.

The chain employs TRBV3-1 and TRBJ2-7; TCRdb's D call of TRBD2 is untestable without DNA. CDR1 and CDR2 from the germline V gene are LGHDT and YNNKEL (reference sequence). The CDR3 is 16 amino acids. CDR3 in amino acids: CASSPSDGAGGYEQYF.

The V and J genes are TRBV29-1 and TRBJ2-5. Germline CDR1 and CDR2: SQVTM and ANQGSEA. The length of the CDR3 is 13 residues. The chain's CDR3 is CSVRGEVQETQYF.

This chain joins TRBV7-2 and TRBJ1-5; the TRBD1 assignment by TCRdb is unverifiable without DNA. Germline loops: CDR1 SGHTA, CDR2 FQGNSA. This CDR3 spans 16 amino acids. The CDR3: CASSLAQTWGVQPQHF.

This chain's CDR3 is CASSYMATSYEQYF. The chain is built from TRBV6-6 and TRBJ2-7. Germline V gives CDR1 MNHNY, CDR2 SVGAGI (reference sequence). The CDR3 loop spans 14 amino acids.

The chain is built from TRBV27 and TRBJ2-7. The germline gives CDR1 MNHEY, CDR2 SMNVEV (reference sequence). The CDR3 sequence is 13 residues long. The CDR3 sequence: CASSVGVYYEQYF.

The chain uses TRBV2 and TRBJ2-5; the TCRdb call, TRBD1, lacks DNA for checking. The CDR3 runs to 16 residues. CDR1 and CDR2 (germline): SNHLY, FYNNEI. CDR3 in amino acids: CASTDGQSVGLETQYF.

V and J are TRBV2 and TRBJ2-3; without DNA, the TCRdb call of TRBD1 cannot be checked. CDR1 is SNHLY and CDR2 is FYNNEI in the germline V gene. This CDR3 is built from 13 residues. CDR3 sequence reads: CASRRDQEDTQYF.

This chain connects TRBV6-2 or TRBV6-3 to TRBJ1-1. The CDR3 is 15 amino acids. Germline V gives CDR1 MNHEY, CDR2 SVGEGT. CDR3 residues: CASSYSSRIGTEAFF.

The V gene is TRBV18, the J gene TRBJ1-2; TCRdb names TRBD1, which stays unverified in the absence of DNA. Germline loops: CDR1 KGHSH, CDR2 LQKENI. The CDR3 runs to 15 residues. The CDR3 loop reads CASSPLGQGPYGYTF.

The rearrangement links TRBV6-5 to TRBJ2-1; the TRBD2 assignment by TCRdb is unverifiable without DNA. Looked up from germline, CDR1 is MNHEY and CDR2 is SVGAGI. This CDR3 spans 18 amino acids. The CDR3 spells CASSTALGTRGFGVVQFF.

The V and J genes are TRBV27 and TRBJ1-1; the D gene TCRdb calls, TRBD1, cannot be checked with no DNA. The CDR3 spans 14 residues. The germline CDR1 and CDR2 sequences are MNHEY and SMNVEV (reference sequence). The CDR3 reads CASKTGSFDTEAFF.

The gene calls are TRBV12-3 or TRBV12-4 and TRBJ2-3; no DNA is available, so the TRBD2 call from TCRdb remains unchecked. The CDR3 runs to 11 residues. The CDR3 loop is CASRWEDTQYF.

The chain joins TRBV30 to TRBJ1-1. The CDR3 sequence is 15 residues long. Germline CDR1 and CDR2: GTSNPN and SVGIG (reference sequence). CDR3 region: CAWSVPSGPNTEAFF.

The CDR3 is CASRRDRSLLTDTQYF. This chain joins TRBV4-3 and TRBJ2-3; the TRBD1 assignment by TCRdb is unverifiable without DNA. CDR1 and CDR2 (germline): LGHNA, YSLEER. This CDR3 is 16 amino acids long.

The V gene is TRBV12-3 or TRBV12-4, the J gene TRBJ1-2; TCRdb's D call of TRBD1 is untestable without DNA. The CDR3 length is 15 residues. CDR3 sequence: CASSFGAQGPEGYTF.

The chain carries TRBV7-2 and TRBJ1-2; checking the TCRdb D call of TRBD1 is not possible without DNA. The CDR3 spans 14 residues. In germline, CDR1 is SGHTA, CDR2 FQGNSA. Here the CDR3 reads CASSSWAAGVGYTF.

This chain joins TRBV5-1 and TRBJ1-1; the D call from TCRdb, TRBD1, cannot be confirmed without DNA. Germline CDR1 SGHRS, CDR2 YFSETQ. The CDR3 runs to 15 residues. This CDR3 is CASSLNQGMYTEAFF.

The chain carries TRBV2 and TRBJ2-1; TCRdb reports TRBD1, a call that lacks DNA to check it against. Germline V gene lookup returns CDR1 SNHLY and CDR2 FYNNEI. This CDR3 spans 15 amino acids. CDR3 in amino acids: CASSVGGGSYNEQFF.

V gene TRBV7-2 combines with J gene TRBJ1-3; the TRBD1 assignment by TCRdb is unverifiable without DNA. Germline values: CDR1 SGHTA, CDR2 FQGNSA. The CDR3 covers 15 residues. This CDR3 reads CASSFGGAPGNTIYF.

This chain connects TRBV9 to TRBJ2-1; TCRdb's D call of TRBD1 is untestable without DNA. This CDR3 has 16 residues. Germline loops: CDR1 SGDLS, CDR2 YYNGEE. The CDR3 is CASSMGTVQPYNEQFF.

The chain joins TRBV30 to TRBJ2-1; TCRdb's D gene call, TRBD1, goes unchecked for lack of DNA. The CDR3 is 13 residues long. Germline V lookup: CDR1 GTSNPN, CDR2 SVGIG (reference sequence). CDR3: CAWNGGIDNEQFF.

V gene TRBV7-2 combines with J gene TRBJ2-1; TCRdb proposes TRBD1, but this gene call is untestable without DNA. CDR3 length: 15 residues. Germline V gene sequence: CDR1 SGHTA, CDR2 FQGNSA. The CDR3 loop reads CASSLRQGAYNEQFF.

The V gene is TRBV4-2, the J gene TRBJ2-7; TCRdb reports TRBD2, a call that lacks DNA to check it against. The CDR3 consists of 15 residues. Looked up from germline, CDR1 is LGHNA and CDR2 is YNFKEQ. CDR3 in amino acids: CASSQDPSGTYEQYF.